These 24 T cell receptor beta chains originate from one sample sequenced in a study of cytomegalovirus exposure and HLA in healthy donors. The repertoire was sequenced with immunoSEQ multiplex PCR; TCRdb's copy has only in-frame clones and lacks some. The table includes a few hundred thousand clones, nearly 90% detected once. Source material: PBMCs. The receptors shown here come from a young man in good health and CMV-seronegative.

The chain carries TRBV5-1 and TRBJ2-2; TRBD1 aligns across 12 bases. J lost 7 bases, V lost 3 bases, and 7 bases had no gene match. The CDR3 has 16 residues. Germline V CDR1 and CDR2: SGHRS, YFSETQ. CDR3 nucleotide sequence: TGCGCCAGCAGCTCGGGACAGGGGGCGCCCGGCGGGGAGCTGTTTTTT. Its translation: CASSSGQGAPGGELFF.

The gene calls are TRBV15 and TRBJ1-1, with D tentatively TRBD1 (5 bases). CDR3 length: 12 amino acids. V lost 6 bases to trimming and J lost 14 bases, with 19 bases between them. The germline V gene encodes CDR1 LNHNV and CDR2 YYDKDF (reference sequence). CDR3 sequence reads: CATSEGLRERFF. CDR3 in DNA: TGTGCCACCAGTGAGGGACTCCGAGAGCGCTTCTTT.

The rearrangement joins TRBV7-2 to TRBJ2-5; maybe TRBD2 (5 bases). Trimming cost V 5 bases and J 7 bases, with 17 bases left between them. Germline lookup yields CDR1 SGHTA and CDR2 FQGNSA. The CDR3 length is 14 residues. CDR3 amino acids: CASSPAREVGTQYF. In nucleotides, the CDR3 is TGTGCCAGCAGCCCGGCGAGGGAAGTGGGGACCCAGTACTTC.

V is TRBV11-2 and J is TRBJ2-7; TRBD2 matches at 9 bases. J gave up 5 bases and V 2 bases, and 7 bases lay outside the gene matches. Per the germline V gene, CDR1 is SGHAT and CDR2 is FQNNGV. The CDR3 sequence is 15 residues long. The CDR3: CASSLKGLARHEQYF. CDR3 DNA: TGTGCCAGCAGCTTAAAGGGACTAGCAAGACACGAGCAGTACTTC.

The V and J genes are TRBV6-5 and TRBJ1-2, with unresolved D. Trimming removed 2 bases from V and 4 bases from J, with 5 bases in between. Germline lookup yields CDR1 MNHEY and CDR2 SVGAGI. The CDR3 loop spans 12 amino acids. The DNA for the CDR3 is TGTGCCAGCAGTTACGAGGTCTATGGCTACACCTTC. Translated, it gives CASSYEVYGYTF.

The chain links TRBV9 to TRBJ2-1; 8 nucleotides line up with TRBD2. V lost 4 bases to trimming and J lost 0 bases; unmatched junction nucleotides: 6. The CDR3 has 16 amino acids. Germline lookup yields CDR1 SGDLS and CDR2 YYNGEE. The CDR3: CASSTGSGISYNEQFF. Here the CDR3 DNA reads TGTGCCAGCAGCACAGGTAGCGGGATCTCCTACAATGAGCAGTTCTTC.

This clone has only one observation. The V and J genes are TRBV10-3 and TRBJ1-5; 7 bases fit TRBD1. The V and J ends lost 3 bases and 7 bases, in that order; junction bases with no gene match: 3. Germline loops: CDR1 ENHRY, CDR2 SYGVKD. The CDR3 length is 13 residues. CDR3 region: CAISDDRAQPQHF. The CDR3 DNA sequence: TGTGCCATCAGTGATGACAGGGCCCAGCCCCAGCATTTT.

V is TRBV5-4 and J is TRBJ1-4, with no clear D. V was shortened by 0 bases and J by 2 bases, with 11 bases between the two germline ends. This CDR3 has 16 residues. In germline, CDR1 is SGHNT, CDR2 YYREEE (reference sequence). CDR3 region: CASSLEGGATNEKLFF. The CDR3 nucleotides are TGTGCCAGCAGCTTGGAGGGAGGAGCGACTAATGAAAAACTGTTTTTT.

The rearrangement links TRBV7-9 to TRBJ1-1; D gene unclear. The CDR3 sequence is 12 residues long. Germline CDR1 is SEHNR and CDR2 is FQNEAQ (reference sequence). Trimming took off 3 bases at V and 4 bases at J, with 6 bases between the two ends. The CDR3 DNA reads TGTGCCAGCAGCTTTTGGAGCACTGAAGCTTTCTTT. Encoded protein: CASSFWSTEAFF.

This chain connects TRBV2 to TRBJ1-5, with 11 bases aligning to TRBD1. The germline gives CDR1 SNHLY, CDR2 FYNNEI. The CDR3 has 17 amino acids. The trim removed 2 bases at V and 8 bases at J, leaving 11 bases unmatched. As DNA, the CDR3 is TGTGCCAGCAGTGAACCGGGACAGGGGGGCCGGTTGGAGCCCCAGCATTTT. It translates to CASSEPGQGGRLEPQHF. The full variable domain, with the rest looked up from reference TRBV2 and TRBJ1-5, is EPEVTQTPSHQVTQMGQEVILRCVPISNHLYFYWYRQILGQKVEFLVSFYNNEISEKSEIFDDQFSVERPDGSNFTLKIRSTKLEDSAMYFCASSEPGQGGRLEPQHFGDGTRLSIL.

The rearrangement joins TRBV9 to TRBJ1-2, with TRBD1 as a possible D gene (6 bases). CDR3 length equals 13 residues. Germline V lookup: CDR1 SGDLS, CDR2 YYNGEE. Trimming removed 0 bases from V and 8 bases from J, with 11 bases in between. The CDR3 here is CASSVDRAGGYTF. The DNA for the CDR3 is TGTGCCAGCAGCGTAGACAGGGCTGGGGGCTACACCTTC.

The chain couples TRBV30 to TRBJ1-1; D gene ambiguous. The V end lost 4 bases, the J end lost 5 bases, and 14 bases lay between the germline ends. This CDR3 comprises 13 residues. Germline V gives CDR1 GTSNPN, CDR2 SVGIG (reference sequence). CDR3 region: CAWKTQLTTEAFF. CDR3 DNA sequence: TGTGCCTGGAAGACACAGTTGACGACTGAAGCTTTCTTT.

The V call is TRBV19, the J call TRBJ1-5; 7 bases fit TRBD1. The CDR3 covers 14 residues. With 3 bases clipped from V and 4 bases from J, the junction kept 3 bases outside the gene matches. Germline V CDR1 and CDR2: LNHDA, SQIVND (reference sequence). CDR3 residues: CASSIRQGNQPQHF. The CDR3 coding sequence is TGTGCCAGTAGTATTCGACAGGGAAATCAGCCCCAGCATTTT.

This sequence joins TRBV10-3 and TRBJ2-6; 7 bases map to TRBD1. Germline CDR1 and CDR2: ENHRY and SYGVKD. The junction had 7 bases not matched to a gene; V was cut back by 5 bases and J by 0 bases. The CDR3 sequence is 17 residues long. DNA for the CDR3: TGTGCCATCAGTCGACAGGGACGAAGCTCTGGGGCCAACGTCCTGACTTTC. Protein: CAISRQGRSSGANVLTF.

This clone was observed once. V usage is TRBV7-9 and J usage is TRBJ1-6; D remains ambiguous. V was cut by 4 bases and J by 8 bases, with 9 bases left in between. The CDR3 loop spans 13 amino acids. Germline V gene data show CDR1 as SEHNR and CDR2 as FQNEAQ (reference sequence). The chain's CDR3 is CASSSYFDSPLHF. In nucleotides, the CDR3 is TGTGCCAGCAGCTCGTACTTTGATTCACCCCTCCACTTT.

V is TRBV5-5 and J is TRBJ2-7, with TRBD1 identical over 9 bases. With 3 bases clipped from V and 10 bases from J, the junction kept 5 bases outside the gene matches. There are 12 residues in the CDR3. CDR1 and CDR2 (germline): SGHKS, YYEKEE (reference sequence). The DNA of the CDR3 is TGTGCCAGCAGCTCTGTGACAGGGGGACAGTACTTC. It yields the protein CASSSVTGGQYF.

The J gene is TRBJ1-6, the V gene TRBV5-1; 7 nucleotides agree with TRBD1. Germline CDR1 is SGHRS and CDR2 is YFSETQ. This CDR3 has 17 amino acids. J gave up 10 bases and V 0 bases, and 13 bases lay outside the gene matches. CDR3 protein: CASSLAGSRQGSSPLHF. CDR3 DNA: TGCGCCAGCAGCTTGGCTGGCTCGAGACAGGGCTCCTCACCCCTCCACTTT.

The chain uses TRBV5-6 and TRBJ2-7, with 8 bases identical to TRBD2. CDR1 is SGHDT, CDR2 YYEEEE, per germline. The CDR3 has 14 residues. J lost 7 bases, V lost 0 bases, and 6 bases had no gene match. The CDR3 DNA is TGTGCCAGCAGCTTGGCCGGGGGGGCCTTGGAGCAGTACTTC. Translation: CASSLAGGALEQYF.

The rearrangement joins TRBV4-2 to TRBJ2-5, with D possibly being TRBD2 (6 bases). The CDR3 totals 14 residues. Germline V gives CDR1 LGHNA, CDR2 YNFKEQ. Trimming removed 0 bases from V and 5 bases from J, with 10 bases in between. CDR3 in DNA: TGTGCCAGCAGCCAAGAGAACGGAGGGGAGACCCAGTACTTC. Translated: CASSQENGGETQYF.

This clone was recorded once. At one boundary the junction diverges from the germline segment, which might be a read error. V gene TRBV4-1 combines with J gene TRBJ2-7, with D maybe TRBD2 (7 bases). Germline values: CDR1 MGHRA, CDR2 YSYEKL. The CDR3 is made up of 13 amino acids. CDR3 DNA sequence: TGCGCCAGCAGCCAAGGGGAGGGGACACAGAGGAGTTTC. Protein: CASSQGEGTQRSF.

Written as DNA, the CDR3 is TGTGCCAGCAGTTTAGACAGGGGCGTCAATAATTCACCCCTCCACTTT. Its protein is CASSLDRGVNNSPLHF. V usage is TRBV27 and J usage is TRBJ1-6, with TRBD1 matching over 8 bases. The CDR3 length is 16 residues. The germline V gene encodes CDR1 MNHEY and CDR2 SMNVEV (reference sequence). V lost 2 bases, J lost 5 bases, and 5 bases stayed unmatched.

The rearrangement uses TRBV23-1 and TRBJ2-7; no clear D. Being an ORF, TRBV23-1 has a function that is uncertain. The CDR3 sequence is 12 residues long. Trimming stripped 5 bases from V and 4 bases from J, with 9 bases between. The CDR3 reads CASSVRGYEQYF. The CDR3, as DNA: TGCGCCAGCAGTGTAAGAGGTTACGAGCAGTACTTC.

CDR3 coding DNA: TGTGCCAGCATATCCAGGTCTTCTGGAAACACCATATATTTT. Its protein product is CASISRSSGNTIYF. The J gene is TRBJ1-3, the V gene TRBV2, with D hard to call. The CDR3 extends over 14 amino acids. V dropped 7 bases and J dropped 1 base, with 11 bases sitting between them. Germline V CDR1 and CDR2: SNHLY, FYNNEI.

This chain joins TRBV12-5 and TRBJ2-7, with 7 bases identical to TRBD1. Trimming at V came to 1 base and at J to 3 bases, leaving 3 bases not matched to a gene. Germline V CDR1 and CDR2: LGHNT, FRNRAP. This CDR3 is 14 amino acids long. The CDR3 coding sequence is TGTGCTAGTGGTTTGGCCCGGGACAGCTACGAGCAGTACTTC. Protein: CASGLARDSYEQYF.